This TCR beta chain was sequenced during a study of shared clonotypes between healthy human individuals. The germline V gene has CDR1 SGDLS and CDR2 YYNGEE. Trimming pared 0 bases from V and 7 bases from J, leaving 13 bases between. This CDR3 comprises 14 residues. Only in-frame clones appear in the TCRdb table, and some are missing; sequencing was by immunoSEQ multiplex PCR. This table holds about 470,000 clones, about 76% found once. The TCR originated in a middle-aged woman in good health. Some clones in this sample may be carry-over from other donors' samples. The sample taken for sequencing was PBMCs. The J gene is TRBJ1-1, the V gene TRBV9, with D possibly TRBD1 on 5 matching bases. This CDR3 is CASSVAAREVEAFF. The CDR3, as DNA: TGTGCCAGCAGCGTAGCTGCCAGGGAAGTTGAAGCTTTCTTT.